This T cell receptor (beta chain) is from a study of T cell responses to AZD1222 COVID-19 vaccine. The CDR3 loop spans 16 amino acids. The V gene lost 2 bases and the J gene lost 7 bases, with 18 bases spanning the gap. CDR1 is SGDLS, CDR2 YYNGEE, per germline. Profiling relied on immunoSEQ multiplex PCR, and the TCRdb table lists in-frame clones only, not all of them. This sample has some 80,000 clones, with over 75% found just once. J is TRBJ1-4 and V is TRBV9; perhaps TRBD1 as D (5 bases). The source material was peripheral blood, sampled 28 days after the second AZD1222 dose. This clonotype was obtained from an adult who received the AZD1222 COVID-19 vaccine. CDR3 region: CASSVQGGTRGEKLFF. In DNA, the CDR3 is TGTGCCAGCAGCGTGCAGGGCGGGACCCGGGGTGAAAAACTGTTTTTT. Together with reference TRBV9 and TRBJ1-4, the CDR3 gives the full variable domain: DSGVTQTPKHLITATGQRVTLRCSPRSGDLSVYWYQQSLDQGLQFLIQYYNGEERAKGNILERFSAQQFPDLHSELNLSSLELGDSALYFCASSVQGGTRGEKLFFGSGTQLSVL.